The 23 T cell receptor beta chains presented below share a single source sample, sequenced in a study of response to subunit inactivated influenza vaccine. TCRdb re-analysed the RT-PCR reads in MiXCR, keeping a single row per CDR3 protein. Of hundreds of thousands of distinct CDR3 sequences in the sample, roughly 10% were seen once. These sequences were also reported in another study, on T cells expressing NK-cell markers. From that report: 5'RACE template switching built TCR beta cDNA with unique molecular identifiers.

The input for sequencing was PBMCs from blood, taken on the day of vaccination. The receptors come from a man between 50 and 59 years old who received an inactivated influenza vaccine.

V is TRBV7-9 and J is TRBJ2-7, with 7 bases lining up with TRBD2. The CDR3 consists of 16 residues. Germline trimming cut 3 bases from V and 1 base from J; bases unmatched to any gene: 9. CDR1 is SEHNR and CDR2 is FQNEAQ in the germline V gene (reference sequence). CDR3 amino acids: CASSFVAGPLSYEQYF. The CDR3 coding sequence is TGTGCCAGCAGCTTTGTAGCGGGCCCCCTTTCCTACGAGCAGTACTTC.

This clonotype was counted many times. The chain combines TRBV20-1 with TRBJ1-1, with D hard to call. Per the germline V gene, CDR1 is DFQATT and CDR2 is SNEGSKA (reference sequence). Trimming removed 0 bases from V and 0 bases from J, with 8 bases in between. This CDR3 is 14 amino acids long. CDR3 residues: CSARDRVVNTEAFF. Here the CDR3 DNA reads TGCAGTGCTAGAGATCGGGTGGTGAACACTGAAGCTTTCTTT.

This clonotype appeared many times. This chain links TRBV29-1 with TRBJ2-7; 7 bases map to TRBD2. The ends lost 4 bases at V and 4 bases at J; junction bases unmatched: 7. The CDR3 loop spans 13 amino acids. The germline V gene has CDR1 SQVTM and CDR2 ANQGSEA. DNA for the CDR3: TGCAGCGTTGCGGCGGGAGAATATTACGAGCAGTACTTC. It is translated as CSVAAGEYYEQYF.

Many counts were recorded for this clonotype. The V and J genes are TRBV11-2 and TRBJ1-4, with 8 bases fitting TRBD1. The CDR3 contains 18 residues. Trimming removed 6 bases from V and 5 bases from J; junction bases left unmatched: 17. The germline CDR1 and CDR2 sequences are SGHAT and FQNNGV. CDR3 nucleotide sequence: TGTGCCAGCAGACGCCCCGGGACAGGATTTCTAGGGAATGAAAAACTGTTTTTT. The encoded protein is CASRRPGTGFLGNEKLFF.

This clonotype was observed a few times. The J gene is TRBJ1-5, the V gene TRBV11-2; tentatively, D is TRBD1 (6 bases). This CDR3 is 17 amino acids long. V dropped 0 bases and J dropped 0 bases, with 12 bases sitting between them. In germline, CDR1 is SGHAT, CDR2 FQNNGV. CDR3 protein: CASSLDRSGVSNQPQHF. The CDR3 coding sequence is TGTGCCAGCAGCTTAGATAGGTCAGGGGTTAGCAATCAGCCCCAGCATTTT. Based on the CDR3 plus reference TRBV11-2 and TRBJ1-5, the full variable domain is EAGVAQSPRYKIIEKRQSVAFWCNPISGHATLYWYQQILGQGPKLLIQFQNNGVVDDSQLPKDRFSAERLKGVDSTLKIQPAKLEDSAVYLCASSLDRSGVSNQPQHFGDGTRLSIL.

V usage is TRBV29-1 and J usage is TRBJ2-3; weak D call: TRBD2 (5 bases). This CDR3 is 15 amino acids long. Germline V gene data show CDR1 as SQVTM and CDR2 as ANQGSEA. The ends were cut back, 4 bases at V and 2 bases at J, with 16 bases in the middle. CDR3 sequence: CSVVDSLDNTDTQYF. The DNA of the CDR3 is TGCAGCGTTGTGGACTCTCTCGACAACACAGATACGCAGTATTTT.

This clonotype was seen at least ten times. J is TRBJ1-1 and V is TRBV11-2; D is ambiguous. The CDR3 has 12 residues. Germline V lookup: CDR1 SGHAT, CDR2 FQNNGV. Between the trimmed V and J ends, which lost 5 bases and 7 bases, there was a span of 11 bases. CDR3 in amino acids: CASSPGIVEAFF. In DNA, the CDR3 is TGTGCCAGCAGCCCGGGAATCGTTGAAGCTTTCTTT.

The sample holds a few counts of this clonotype. The chain couples TRBV20-1 to TRBJ2-2, with D possibly TRBD2 on 5 matching bases. V gave up 2 bases and J gave up 7 bases, with 17 bases separating them. The V gene's germline CDR1 is DFQATT and CDR2 SNEGSKA (reference sequence). The CDR3 totals 15 residues. CDR3 sequence reads: CSARKPGSSDGELFF. The CDR3 DNA reads as TGCAGTGCTAGAAAACCGGGATCTTCTGACGGGGAGCTGTTTTTT.

The chain uses TRBV6-2 or TRBV6-3 and TRBJ1-2; D might be TRBD1 (5 bases). Germline V gene data show CDR1 as MNHEY and CDR2 as SVGEGT. The CDR3 contains 14 residues. The V and J ends lost 0 bases and 7 bases respectively, with 12 bases between them. CDR3 nucleotides: TGTGCCAGCAGTTACTCATCAGGGATCGGTGGCTACACCTTC. It yields the protein CASSYSSGIGGYTF.

This clonotype was detected only a few times. This chain connects TRBV7-9 to TRBJ2-2; perhaps D is TRBD1 or TRBD2 (5 bases each). V dropped 2 bases and J dropped 2 bases, with 9 bases sitting between them. Germline V gene lookup returns CDR1 SEHNR and CDR2 FQNEAQ (reference sequence). The CDR3 is 15 residues long. The CDR3 spells CASSLIRDNTGELFF. The CDR3 DNA is TGTGCCAGCAGCTTAATCCGGGACAACACCGGGGAGCTGTTTTTT.

V usage is TRBV4-1 and J usage is TRBJ1-6, with D unclear. Trimming removed 0 bases at V and 0 bases at J, with 6 bases between. This CDR3 comprises 16 residues. Germline V gene lookup returns CDR1 MGHRA and CDR2 YSYEKL. CDR3: CASSQDPRSYNSPLHF. CDR3 bases: TGCGCCAGCAGCCAAGATCCACGCTCCTATAATTCACCCCTCCACTTT.

V is TRBV5-1 and J is TRBJ2-3; unclear D gene. The V gene's germline CDR1 is SGHRS and CDR2 YFSETQ. Deletions cut 0 bases from V and 6 bases from J, with 14 bases between. The CDR3 runs 15 residues. CDR3 loop: CASSLVFRSSDTQYF. DNA for the CDR3: TGCGCCAGCAGCTTGGTTTTTAGATCCAGCGATACGCAGTATTTT.

This clonotype was observed at least ten times. This chain links TRBV7-2 with TRBJ1-2, with D hard to call. Germline CDR1 is SGHTA and CDR2 is FQGNSA. This CDR3 is built from 14 residues. Trimming cost V 1 base and J 2 bases, with 8 bases left between them. As DNA, the CDR3 is TGTGCCAGCAGCTTAGATCCGGTAAACTATGGCTACACCTTC. Translation: CASSLDPVNYGYTF.

The chain is built from TRBV20-1 and TRBJ2-1; 10 nucleotides agree with TRBD2. The germline CDR1 and CDR2 sequences are DFQATT and SNEGSKA (reference sequence). The CDR3 totals 15 residues. V lost 3 bases to trimming and J lost 6 bases; unmatched junction nucleotides: 8. The CDR3 coding sequence is TGCAGTGCTAGGGCCGGGACTAGCGCTTTCAATGAGCAGTTCTTC. Its translation is CSARAGTSAFNEQFF.

The chain recombines TRBV2 with TRBJ2-6, with D possibly being TRBD1 (6 bases). V was shortened by 10 bases and J by 1 base, with 17 bases between the two germline ends. The germline CDR1 and CDR2 sequences are SNHLY and FYNNEI. This CDR3 is built from 16 residues. DNA for the CDR3: TGTGCCACCGCCCGGGACATACGATCTGGGGCCAACGTCCTGACTTTC. It yields the protein CATARDIRSGANVLTF.

V is TRBV4-1 and J is TRBJ2-5; 7 nucleotides agree with TRBD1. Germline V gene sequence: CDR1 MGHRA, CDR2 YSYEKL. CDR3 length equals 15 residues. The V segment lost 0 bases and the J segment 7 bases; nucleotides outside the gene matches: 8. In nucleotides, the CDR3 is TGCGCCAGCAGCCAAGATGCGACAGGGTCCGCGACCCAGTACTTC. The encoded protein is CASSQDATGSATQYF.

This clonotype was recorded a few times. The CDR3 DNA follows: TGCGCCAGCAGCTCGGACAGGGCCGAAGAGACCCAGTACTTC. This sequence encodes CASSSDRAEETQYF. This chain connects TRBV5-1 to TRBJ2-5, with TRBD1 identical over 8 bases. CDR1 and CDR2 from the germline V gene are SGHRS and YFSETQ. The CDR3 runs to 14 residues. V shed 3 bases, J shed 3 bases, and the junction held 4 bases outside the gene matches.

Only a few counts were recorded for this clonotype. The J gene is TRBJ1-3, the V gene TRBV6-5; a possible D gene is TRBD1 (6 bases). The germline V and J ends were trimmed by 7 bases and 1 base, with 11 bases remaining between them. Looked up from germline, CDR1 is MNHEY and CDR2 is SVGAGI. The CDR3 length is 14 residues. The chain's CDR3 is CASIYTGSGNTIYF. The CDR3 coding sequence is TGTGCCAGCATTTATACAGGGTCTGGAAACACCATATATTTT.

This clonotype was seen repeatedly, ten times or more. The V and J genes are TRBV4-2 and TRBJ2-5, with 7 bases that match TRBD2. The trim removed 0 bases at V and 7 bases at J, leaving 8 bases unmatched. CDR3 size: 15 residues. Germline CDR1 reads LGHNA; CDR2 reads YNFKEQ. The CDR3 bases are TGTGCCAGCAGCCAAGAAGGTGCGGGAGTTGGGACCCAGTACTTC. As protein: CASSQEGAGVGTQYF.

V gene TRBV7-2 combines with J gene TRBJ2-7; possibly TRBD2 for D (5 bases). The CDR3 sequence is 15 residues long. The V end was cut by 0 bases, the J end by 0 bases, with 9 bases between. The germline gives CDR1 SGHTA, CDR2 FQGNSA. CDR3 sequence reads: CASSLAWTDSYEQYF. The CDR3 nucleotides are TGTGCCAGCAGCTTAGCGTGGACTGACTCCTACGAGCAGTACTTC.

This clonotype was picked up a small number of times. The chain employs TRBV2 and TRBJ2-7, with TRBD2 identical over 12 bases. From germline, CDR1 is SNHLY and CDR2 FYNNEI. This CDR3 contains 14 residues. With 6 bases clipped from V and 4 bases from J, the junction kept 4 bases outside the gene matches. The DNA for the CDR3 is TGTGCCAGCAGAAGGACTAGCGGGGTATACGAGCAGTACTTC. This translates into CASRRTSGVYEQYF.

The chain employs TRBV20-1 and TRBJ2-3, with D unclear. CDR3 length equals 13 residues. The V end was cut by 6 bases, the J end by 2 bases, with 12 bases between. Germline assignment: CDR1 DFQATT and CDR2 SNEGSKA (reference sequence). The CDR3 spells CSAPRVHTDTQYF. The CDR3 bases are TGCAGTGCGCCCCGGGTCCACACAGATACGCAGTATTTT.

This sequence joins TRBV20-1 and TRBJ2-3; D is unresolved. Germline lookup yields CDR1 DFQATT and CDR2 SNEGSKA (reference sequence). V lost 5 bases, J lost 5 bases, and 23 bases lay in between. CDR3 size: 16 residues. Written as DNA, the CDR3 is TGCAGTGCTCCCCCTCCGGCGGCTTGGGATAAAGATACGCAGTATTTT. The encoded protein is CSAPPPAAWDKDTQYF.